This T cell receptor (beta chain) was sequenced for a study of control samples from healthy donors and cancer patients. There are 15 residues in the CDR3. Germline CDR1 KGHSH, CDR2 LQKENI. After removal of 3 bases from V and 5 bases from J, the junction contained 6 bases not matched to a gene. Sequencing was performed with immunoSEQ multiplex PCR; in TCRdb, only in-frame clones are kept and a portion is missing. The repertoire consists of roughly 76,000 clones, with 94% occurring once and the leading ten covering 6.2%. The origin of this receptor is a woman aged 35 to 49 in good health. The chain has TRBV18 and TRBJ1-1, with TRBD1 matching 10 bases. The sequencing input was blood. The CDR3 reads CASSPWRQGATEAFF. CDR3 nucleotide sequence: TGTGCCAGCTCACCTTGGAGACAGGGGGCTACTGAAGCTTTCTTT.